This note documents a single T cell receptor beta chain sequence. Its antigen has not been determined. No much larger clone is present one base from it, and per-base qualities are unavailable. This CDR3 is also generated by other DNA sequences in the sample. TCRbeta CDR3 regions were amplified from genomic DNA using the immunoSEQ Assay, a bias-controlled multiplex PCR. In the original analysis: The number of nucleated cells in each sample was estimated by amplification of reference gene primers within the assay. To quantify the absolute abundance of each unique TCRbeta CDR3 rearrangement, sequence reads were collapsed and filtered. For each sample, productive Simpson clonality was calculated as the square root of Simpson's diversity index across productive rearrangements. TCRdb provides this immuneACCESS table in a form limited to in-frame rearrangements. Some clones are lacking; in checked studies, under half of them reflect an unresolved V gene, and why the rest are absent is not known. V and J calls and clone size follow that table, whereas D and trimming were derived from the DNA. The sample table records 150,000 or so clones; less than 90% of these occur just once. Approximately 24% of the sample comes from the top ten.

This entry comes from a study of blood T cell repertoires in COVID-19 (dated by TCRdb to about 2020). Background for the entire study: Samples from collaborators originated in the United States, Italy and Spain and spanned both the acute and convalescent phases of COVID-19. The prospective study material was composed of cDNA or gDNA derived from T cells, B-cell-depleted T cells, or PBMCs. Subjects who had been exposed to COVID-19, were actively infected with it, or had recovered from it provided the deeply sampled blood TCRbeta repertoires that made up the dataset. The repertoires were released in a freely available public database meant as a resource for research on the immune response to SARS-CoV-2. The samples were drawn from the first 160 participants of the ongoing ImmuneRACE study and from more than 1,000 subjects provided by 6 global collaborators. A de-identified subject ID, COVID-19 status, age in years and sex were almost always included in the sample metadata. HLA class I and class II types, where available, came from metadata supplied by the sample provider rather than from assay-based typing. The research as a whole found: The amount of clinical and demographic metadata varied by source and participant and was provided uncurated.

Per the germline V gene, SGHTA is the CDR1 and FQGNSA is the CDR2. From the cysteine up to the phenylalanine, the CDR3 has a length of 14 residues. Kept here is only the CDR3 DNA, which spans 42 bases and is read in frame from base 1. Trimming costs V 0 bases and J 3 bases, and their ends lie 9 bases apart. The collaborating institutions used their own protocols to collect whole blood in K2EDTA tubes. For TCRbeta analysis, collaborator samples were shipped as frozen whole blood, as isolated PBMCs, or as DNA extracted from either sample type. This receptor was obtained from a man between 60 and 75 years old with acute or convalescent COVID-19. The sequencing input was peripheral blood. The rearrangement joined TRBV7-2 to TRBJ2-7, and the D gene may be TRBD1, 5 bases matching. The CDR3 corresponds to CASSLAGLNYEQYF. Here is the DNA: TGTGCCAGCAGCTTAGCGGGGCTAAACTACGAGCAGTACTTC.